The 8 T cell receptor beta chains in this list originate from one sample, sequenced in a study of T cell responses to AZD1222 COVID-19 vaccine. TCRdb's copy holds only in-frame clones and misses some; the assay was immunoSEQ multiplex PCR. The data show about 160,000 clones, 90% seen once. The input for sequencing was peripheral blood, taken 28 days after the second AZD1222 dose. The source is an adult who received the AZD1222 COVID-19 vaccine.

In this sample, this clone turned up a few times. The rearrangement links TRBV5-1 to TRBJ2-7, with D uncertain. Trimming took 2 bases from V and 3 from J, leaving 3 bases between them. Germline CDR1 reads SGHRS; CDR2 reads YFSETQ. The length of the CDR3 is 11 residues. The CDR3 protein is CASSFDYEQYF. The CDR3 coding sequence is TGCGCCAGCAGCTTTGACTACGAGCAGTACTTC.

This chain joins TRBV10-3 and TRBJ2-5, with 8 nucleotides matching TRBD2. The junction had 8 bases not matched to a gene; V was cut back by 6 bases and J by 5 bases. There are 14 residues in the CDR3. Germline CDR1 is ENHRY and CDR2 is SYGVKD. Here the CDR3 DNA reads TGTGCCATCAGAGAAACCGGGGGGGTGGAGACCCAGTACTTC. Amino acid sequence: CAIRETGGVETQYF.

This clone was seen once. CDR3 nucleotide sequence: TGTGCCAGCAGTTTTGGAGGAGGCGAGCAGTACTTC. It yields the protein CASSFGGGEQYF. The rearrangement joins TRBV12-3 or TRBV12-4 to TRBJ2-7; possible D gene TRBD2, 5 bases. V dropped 3 bases and J dropped 6 bases, with 9 bases sitting between them. The CDR3 loop spans 12 amino acids.

The V gene is TRBV6-5, the J gene TRBJ1-1, with a weak D call TRBD1 (6 bases). The CDR3 has 15 amino acids. The V end lost 2 bases, the J end lost 5 bases, and 15 bases lay between the germline ends. Germline CDR1 MNHEY, CDR2 SVGAGI. CDR3 amino acids: CASSYVAGAGTEAFF. CDR3 sequence (DNA): TGTGCCAGCAGTTACGTGGCAGGGGCCGGGACTGAAGCTTTCTTT.

J is TRBJ2-3 and V is TRBV11-3; TRBD1 or TRBD2 may be the D gene (6 bases each). The CDR3 is 14 residues long. The germline V gene encodes CDR1 SGHNT and CDR2 YENEEA. V lost 4 bases, J lost 4 bases, and 12 bases lay in between. The CDR3 loop reads CASSSHGGADTQYF. CDR3 in DNA: TGTGCCAGCAGCTCCCACGGGGGCGCAGATACGCAGTATTTT.

V is TRBV6-4 and J is TRBJ1-2; possibly TRBD1 for D (5 bases). The CDR3 sequence is 14 residues long. Trimming shortened V by 5 bases and J by 2 bases, and 12 bases separated the two germline ends. Per the germline V gene, CDR1 is MRHNA and CDR2 is SNTAGT. For the CDR3, the DNA is TGTGCCAGCAGTCCCGAGGGACGGAACTATGGCTACACCTTC. Its protein product is CASSPEGRNYGYTF.

V is TRBV19 and J is TRBJ1-1, with a tentative D call TRBD1 (6 bases). V was clipped by 2 bases and J by 4 bases, with 11 bases between them. The CDR3 loop spans 14 amino acids. CDR1 is LNHDA and CDR2 is SQIVND in the germline V gene (reference sequence). CDR3 in DNA: TGTGCCAGTAGTATAAGTGGGGGCCCCACTGAAGCTTTCTTT. Protein product: CASSISGGPTEAFF. The full variable domain, with the rest looked up from reference TRBV19 and TRBJ1-1, is DGGITQSPKYLFRKEGQNVTLSCEQNLNHDAMYWYRQDPGQGLRLIYYSQIVNDFQKGDIAEGYSVSREKKESFPLTVTSAQKNPTAFYLCASSISGGPTEAFFGQGTRLTVV.

V is TRBV29-1 and J is TRBJ1-2; 8 nucleotides match TRBD1. J lost 4 bases, V lost 6 bases, and 7 bases had no gene match. This CDR3 is built from 13 residues. Germline-derived CDR1 and CDR2 are SQVTM and ANQGSEA. The CDR3 is CSVRTGQGYGYTF. For the CDR3, the DNA is TGCAGCGTGCGGACAGGGCAGGGCTATGGCTACACCTTC.